This TCR beta chain derives from a study of beta chain features in type 1 diabetes (dated 2018 in TCRdb). In the study overall: Mean age, gender distribution, total cell number and subset yield were not different between patients and healthy donors. A total of approximately 100 million sorted cells were examined across all samples, and the number of cells per subset was strongly correlated with RNA yield. In the study, recently diagnosed type 1 diabetes patients and matched healthy donors were compared on the TCRB repertoires of their sorted circulating CD4+ T cell subsets. Regulatory and stem cell-like memory subsets were obtained from only 8 patients and about 8 healthy donors, while naive and central memory subsets were obtained from all 28 donors. Summary of the overall study and its limitations: A moderate but significant shortening of TCRB CDR3 length was observed in type 1 diabetes patients in all four CD4+ subsets. At VDJ recombination sites, type 1 diabetes patients had fewer insertions and more deleted nucleotides, which implies abnormalities in thymic rearrangement. Because the HLA sub-analyses included only small numbers of individuals, any influence of HLA type on TCRB rearrangement was left unresolved. The naive, central memory and regulatory TCRB repertoires appeared to resemble one another more closely among patients than among healthy donors. Sequencing cDNA rather than genomic DNA could over-represent highly expressing activated cells, although activation and CD3 levels did not differ between groups. Shorter templates might have been favored by PCR, but patient and control samples were amplified and corrected together, so both groups would have been affected equally by any skew.

The entire isolated RNA was reverse transcribed using the High Capacity cDNA Reverse Transcription Kit, and thus expressed TCRB transcripts were sequenced. Deep immunoSEQ sequencing was performed on naive, central memory and regulatory T cell samples, with an average of around 3.5 million total reads per sample. Sorted cells were lysed in RLT buffer, and RNA was extracted using DNase-treated RNeasy Micro or Mini kits according to cell number. Each cell subset was processed separately to prevent cross-contamination, with patient and healthy donor samples processed together. The immunoSEQ multiplex PCR was used to amplify TCRB sequences from cDNA, yielding 87-bp fragments that span the CDR3 region. Sequencing of the amplicons was performed on the Illumina HiSeq platform. Per the authors' processing: Synthetic template baselines were used to correct PCR bias computationally, reads within Hamming distance 2 were collapsed, and singletons that could not be merged were discarded. Reads were aligned against IMGT so that V, D and J genes, CDR3 length and insertions or deletions at six rearrangement sites could be assigned. Clonotype counts were normalized to sorted cell number within each subset before computing true diversity and Gini coefficients with the tcR R package. The overlap coefficient, calculated on TCRB nucleotide sequences, was used to measure repertoire sharing. Out-of-frame TCRB sequences from naive cells were analyzed as a proxy for the pre-selection repertoire. Imported from immuneACCESS, the table was reduced by TCRdb to in-frame sequences with V and J called. These copies leave out some clones; in studies compared against another copy, an unresolved V gene accounts for under half, and the cause of the remainder is not known. From that table come the V and J calls and clone size; the DNA was used to work out D and trimming. The table for this sample lists some 280,000 clones; roughly an eighth of them were counted only once. Of the sample, around 0.016% is held by the ten largest clones.

This clone was recorded a few times. This receptor's antigen is unknown. It has no much larger one-base neighbor in the sample; base qualities were not kept. Each donor gave one peripheral blood draw, roughly 0.11 L on average, collected into heparinised tubes. A BD FACSAria II and a panel including CD45RO, CCR7, CD25, CD127, CD95 and CD27 were used to sort naive, central memory, regulatory and stem cell-like memory CD4+ T cells. Purity was above 95% for every sorted population. PBMCs were separated immediately by Lymphoprep density gradient centrifugation and were stained directly, without being cultured. So that batch effects would be minimized, each experiment stained and sorted samples in pairs, pairing one healthy donor with one patient. Trimming takes 3 bases from V and 4 bases from J, and the germline ends sit 11 bases apart. Inclusive of the bounding cysteine and phenylalanine, the CDR3 is 14 residues long. Only the CDR3 portion is preserved as DNA: 42 bases, with reading frame beginning at the first base. From a lookup of the germline V gene, CDR1 and CDR2 are SGHRS and YFSETQ.

Sequencing used naive CD4+ T cells from blood. This sample's cell subset or site label indicates: true naive CD4+ T cells. This clonotype originated in a man aged 25 to 40 with type 1 diabetes. This chain is built from TRBV5-1 and TRBJ1-3; the D gene is perhaps TRBD1, on 5 matching bases. At the DNA level, the sequence is TGCGCCAGCAGCTCGCAGGGTATAGGAAACACCATATATTTT. This yields the protein CASSSQGIGNTIYF.